This TCR beta chain was documented in a study of CD8 T cells in Susac syndrome. It was with random hexamers that roughly 0.45 to 1 ug RNA was reverse transcribed. Amplification of TCR beta CDR3 was carried out by immunoSEQ multiplex PCR, which covered 54 Vbeta and 13 Jbeta segments. TCRdb re-derived calls from the immunoSEQ multiplex PCR reads in MiXCR, one entry per CDR3 protein. The profile covers about 210,000 distinct CDR3 sequences, with 95% appearing a single time and 0.075% to 0.095% taken by the ten largest. On this clonotype itself: The antigen is unknown.

Study-level results: It was acknowledged in the study that the number of individuals who were included in its TCR sequencing and HLA analysis was relatively small.

Trimming took 5 bases from V and 0 from J, leaving 11 bases between them. The CDR3 length is 14 residues. Germline V gene lookup returns CDR1 DFQATT and CDR2 SNEGSKA (reference sequence). This rearrangement joins TRBV20-1 to TRBJ1-5; tentatively, D is TRBD1 (6 bases). The sequenced sample was CD4+ T cells from PBMCs. This receptor was identified in a human donor with multiple sclerosis. This CDR3 reads CSAGGAGSNQPQHF. In DNA form, the CDR3 reads TGCAGTGCTGGGGGGGCCGGTAGCAATCAGCCCCAGCATTTT.